The T cell receptor beta chain described here comes from a study of cytomegalovirus exposure and HLA in healthy donors (dated by TCRdb to about 2017). With respect to the entire study: An earlier analysis of 550 to 700 of the donors reported 250 to 300 Gb of sequence data and 100 million to 130 million unique TCR beta sequences from 150 million to 200 million T cells. About 300 gigabases of sequencing data and approximately 84 million unique TCR sequences were included in an early release covering 550 to 800 HLA-typed donors. Of the roughly 400 genotyped donors, 81% were placed in the genetic ancestry cluster associated with self-reported Caucasian donors. The study aimed to test whether cataloging public T cell receptors could reveal signatures of past pathogen exposure. Using immunosequencing, the study profiled T cell repertoires from approximately 700 subjects and related those repertoires to cytomegalovirus serostatus. Besides the first cohort of roughly 640 subjects, a separate validation cohort made up of 120 different subjects was used. To predict cytomegalovirus infection status, the study combined high-throughput TCR immunosequencing, statistical association of individual TCRs with disease status, and machine learning. In a later analysis, previously published TCR beta repertoires from about 670 donors were re-analyzed and high-resolution HLA genotyping was added so that TCR occurrence patterns could be studied. The later analysis used no new phenotypic data to find candidate immune exposures, relying instead on TCR beta sequences and their occurrence across donors. In an earlier analysis of 587 of the donors, high-throughput TCR beta sequencing was used to judge whether each TCR beta V gene segment behaved as functional or pseudogenic. Donor age, sex, ethnicity and CMV serostatus were compiled alongside the repertoire data. A later genetic analysis took genome-wide SNP genotypes for about three fifths of the 666 donors and used that subset as a discovery cohort. Every discovery cohort repertoire had been produced on one sequencing platform. HLA typing included class I and class II loci at four-digit resolution. The number of typed donors differed by locus: about 620-640 for A, B, C, DRB1 and DQB1; some 500 for DQA1; around 610 for DPA1; and 450 to 480 for DPB1. Roughly five DR-DQ haplotypes were handled as single units for association and clustering, since linkage in the cohort was strong. On average, roughly 240,000 unique TCR beta nucleotide sequences were sequenced per donor among about 400 genotyped donors of the cohort, with approximately 18% of those sequences being non-productive. Points the paper makes about the study in general: In a later analysis, the rate of TCR association differed among HLA loci, with DRB1 alleles having the most associated TCRs and HLA-C alleles having the fewest. In a later analysis, several top co-occurrence clusters were reported to appear linked to parvovirus B19, influenza, CMV and Epstein-Barr virus. The earlier analysis of approximately 540 of the donors excluded roughly 17 rarely observed V segments, including chromosome 9 orphons, because counts were too low. A later genetic analysis associated a missense DCLRE1C variant with V-gene and J-gene trimming of TCR beta chains, and an independent cohort replicated the association. Because the 87-base-pair reads could not distinguish some IMGT-functional V segments, including TRBV6-2 and TRBV6-3, those segments were excluded. It was suggested by the authors that the approach could potentially be generalized to other disease states and immunological phenotypes. When HLA alleles, especially DR and DQ, strongly co-occurred, TCR associations were difficult to assign to individual alleles. Because HLA typing was unavailable for some donors at each locus, only the typed subset was used in association tests. In a later analysis, some 18,000 TCR beta sequences were associated with specific HLA alleles at a false discovery rate of 0.05. In an earlier analysis of 450 to 750 of the donors, most TCR beta V segments appeared in productive rearrangements about 87% or about 30% of the time, broadly matching IMGT annotations. A group of highly shared sequence variants was considered likely to be a technical artifact of the sequencing pipeline. Compared with equally common non-associated chains, HLA-associated TCR beta chains in a later analysis were more clonally expanded and had lower generation probabilities. Correlated functional status among segregating V segments might be attributable to linkage disequilibrium, but an unknown experimental factor could not be ruled out. For the cohort, immune exposure information was limited to CMV serostatus. Only TCR beta chains were sequenced in this cohort, and the absence of alpha or paired-chain data limited detectable features. Cytomegalovirus status was reported to be diagnosed by the classifier with high specificity and sensitivity in both the original and validation cohorts. Sequencing depth was assumed to be roughly uniform across donors in the presence/absence analyses, though that assumption may not hold. A total of roughly 160 TCR beta chains were listed by the study as associated with cytomegalovirus. A later genetic analysis reported fewer N-insertions in productive TCRs among donors in an Asian-associated ancestry cluster than the roughly 670-donor mean. Three of the identified cytomegalovirus-associated TCR beta chains were confirmed in vitro to be specific for cytomegalovirus antigens. A further reported finding was that TCR beta sequences accurately predicted the HLA-A and HLA-B alleles for most subjects in the first cohort. According to a later analysis, most CMV-associated TCR beta chains appeared to be HLA-restricted, and the HLA associations seemed to be driven largely by CMV exposure. Most TCR sequences were observed very rarely across donors, whereas some public TCRs were present in many individuals.

Library preparation employed the immunoSEQ multiplex PCR assay. A mixture of 60 forward primers for TCR Vbeta segments and 13 reverse primers for TCR Jbeta segments was used in the multiplex PCR. The CDR3 region of rearranged TCR beta genes was amplified from genomic DNA with a multiplex PCR assay. The amplified TCR beta libraries were sequenced on the Illumina HiSeq System as 87-base-pair reads. Regarding the original processing steps: A later analysis tallied 75 million to 95 million unique TCR beta chains across the 640 or so repertoires, and around 9.9 million of those chains were shared by two or more donors. Raw reads were error-corrected and collapsed into unique sequences with a nearest-neighbor algorithm that merged closely related sequences to remove PCR and sequencing errors. V, D and J gene segments were assigned by aligning CDR3 sequences to IMGT reference sequences. For a sequence to be retained, a match of at least six nucleotides was required to both a V gene segment and a J gene segment. A rearrangement was called productive if the CDR3 had no stop codons and remained in frame with V and J, and every other rearrangement was called non-productive. CDR3 was defined according to IMGT convention as the region running from the second conserved V-encoded cysteine to the conserved J-encoded phenylalanine. The earlier analysis of some 580 of the donors excluded any sequence lacking an unambiguous match to a single V gene segment. In an earlier analysis of 587 of the donors, V segments were called functional above 56.7% productive rearrangements and were called segregating when the between-donor standard deviation exceeded 5%. A statistical classification framework was built for diagnosing cytomegalovirus status from the catalog of TCR beta chain sequences. V and J gene assignment, in a later analysis, came from comparing TCR nucleotide sequences with IMGT/GENE-DB human TR gene sequences. A later analysis assigned CDR3 sequences and most-parsimonious VDJ recombination scenarios with the TCRdist pipeline. In a later analysis, every TCR beta chain was defined by the combination of its CDR3 amino acid sequence and its V-gene family, and reads without a unique V-gene family were dropped. A later analysis removed 592 highly shared, low-generation-probability nucleotide sequences to deal with suspected cross-contamination and a sequencing artifact. For each public chain, a later analysis derived a clonal expansion index from normalized ranks of inferred template counts within each repertoire. A later analysis computed generation probabilities with a VDJ recombination model fitted to out-of-frame rearrangements, and checked the results against IGoR. Hypergeometric tests were used in a later analysis to score TCR-TCR, TCR-HLA and TCR-CMV co-occurrence, with a repertoire-size bias correction applied to the TCR pairs. To estimate false discovery rates, a later analysis permuted the HLA or CMV assignments 20 times. A later analysis grouped co-occurring TCRs with DBSCAN, adding TCRdist sequence similarity when clustering within HLA-allele-positive subsets. Co-occurrence clustering excluded repertoires with fewer than 30,000 or more than 120,000 public chains, plus five with anomalous nucleotide sharing. Not all clones reach the TCRdb copy of this immuneACCESS table, which keeps in-frame sequences only. Checked studies attribute under half of the gap to unresolved V genes and leave the rest unexplained. V, J and clone size are taken as reported in that table, and D and trimming were inferred from the DNA itself. The sample table lists about 110,000 clones, roughly 70% of them with a count of one. The biggest ten clones account for approximately 0.9% of the sample.

As for this clone: No antigen is known for it. Base qualities are not provided; no much larger clone lies one nucleotide away.

V and J are truncated by 3 bases and 6 bases respectively, leaving an intervening sequence of 5 bases. The CDR1 and CDR2 encoded by the germline V gene (reference sequence) are SEHNR and FQNEAQ. Reading from cysteine to phenylalanine, the CDR3 counts 11 amino acids. Only the CDR3 DNA stays, 33 bases, in frame from base 1. In total, about 650 healthy bone marrow donors made up the cohort. At the time of sampling, every cohort member was nominally healthy, though immune exposures that went unrecorded were likely present. The donor was CMV seronegative and belonged to the group of several hundred seronegative cohort members. Each donor provided a peripheral blood sample, and peripheral blood mononuclear cells were used for TCR beta sequencing. The Qiagen DNeasy Blood Extraction Kit was used to extract genomic DNA from the blood cell samples.

The receptor was isolated from a woman in her 30s in good health and CMV-seronegative. Recombination joined TRBV7-9 with TRBJ1-2; the D region possibly corresponds to TRBD1 (5 bases align). Sequencing used PBMCs. The CDR3 region: CASSFRDGYTF. At the DNA level, the sequence is TGTGCCAGCAGCTTCAGGGATGGCTACACCTTC.